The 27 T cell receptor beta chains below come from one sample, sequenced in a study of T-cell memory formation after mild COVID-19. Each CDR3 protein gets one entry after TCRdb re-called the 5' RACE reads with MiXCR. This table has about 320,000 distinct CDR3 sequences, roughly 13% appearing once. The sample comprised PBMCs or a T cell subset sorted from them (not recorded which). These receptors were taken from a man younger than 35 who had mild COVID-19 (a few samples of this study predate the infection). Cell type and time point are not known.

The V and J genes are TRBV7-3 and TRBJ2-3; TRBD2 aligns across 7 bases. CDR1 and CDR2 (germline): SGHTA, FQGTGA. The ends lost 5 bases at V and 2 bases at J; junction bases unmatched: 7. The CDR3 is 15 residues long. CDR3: CASSQTGGFTDTQYF. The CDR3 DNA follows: TGTGCCAGCAGCCAAACGGGGGGATTCACAGATACGCAGTATTTT.

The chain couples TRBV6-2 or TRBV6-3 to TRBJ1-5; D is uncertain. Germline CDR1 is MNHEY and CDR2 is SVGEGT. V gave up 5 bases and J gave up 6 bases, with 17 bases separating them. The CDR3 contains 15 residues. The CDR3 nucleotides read TGTGCCAGCAGTGATGTCGTATTTAGGACTCAGCCCCAGCATTTT. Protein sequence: CASSDVVFRTQPQHF.

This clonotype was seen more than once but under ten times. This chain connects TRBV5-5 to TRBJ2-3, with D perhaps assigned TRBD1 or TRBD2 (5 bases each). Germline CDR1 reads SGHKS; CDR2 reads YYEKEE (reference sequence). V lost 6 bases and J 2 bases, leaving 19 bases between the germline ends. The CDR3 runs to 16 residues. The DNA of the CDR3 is TGTGCCAGCACCGAGGGGCGGCAGGGCCCCACAGATACGCAGTATTTT. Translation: CASTEGRQGPTDTQYF.

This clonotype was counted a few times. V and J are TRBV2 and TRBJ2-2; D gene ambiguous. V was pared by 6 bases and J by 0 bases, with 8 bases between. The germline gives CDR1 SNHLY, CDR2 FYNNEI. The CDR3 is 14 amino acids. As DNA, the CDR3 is TGTGCCAGCAGGGCAGAACCGAACACCGGGGAGCTGTTTTTT. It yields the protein CASRAEPNTGELFF.

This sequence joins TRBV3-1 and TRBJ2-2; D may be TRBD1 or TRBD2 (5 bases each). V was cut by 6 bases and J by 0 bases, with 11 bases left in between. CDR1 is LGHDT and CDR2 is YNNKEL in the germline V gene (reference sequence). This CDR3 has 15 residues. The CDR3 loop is CASRRWDANTGELFF. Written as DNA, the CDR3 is TGTGCCAGCAGAAGATGGGACGCGAACACCGGGGAGCTGTTTTTT.

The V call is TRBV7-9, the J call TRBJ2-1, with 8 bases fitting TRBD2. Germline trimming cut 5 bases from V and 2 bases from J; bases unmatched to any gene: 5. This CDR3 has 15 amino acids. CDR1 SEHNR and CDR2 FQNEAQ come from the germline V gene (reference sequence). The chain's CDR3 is CASSPRTSPYNEQFF. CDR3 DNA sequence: TGTGCCAGCAGCCCCCGGACTAGCCCCTACAATGAGCAGTTCTTC.

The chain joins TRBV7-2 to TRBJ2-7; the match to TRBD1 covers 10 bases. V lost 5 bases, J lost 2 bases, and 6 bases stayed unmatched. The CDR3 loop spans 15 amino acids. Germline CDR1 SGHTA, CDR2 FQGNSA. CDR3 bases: TGTGCCAGCAGCCGCCACGGACAGGGGGCCTACGAGCAGTACGTC. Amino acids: CASSRHGQGAYEQYV.

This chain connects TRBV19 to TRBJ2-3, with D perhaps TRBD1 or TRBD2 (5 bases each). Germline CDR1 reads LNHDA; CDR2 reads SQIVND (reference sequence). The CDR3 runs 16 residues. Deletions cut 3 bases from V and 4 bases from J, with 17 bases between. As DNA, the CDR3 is TGTGCCAGTAGTATTCGGGACCGGACGAATCCAGATACGCAGTATTTT. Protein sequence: CASSIRDRTNPDTQYF.

CDR3 protein: CASRNGAFREYGYTF. In DNA form, the CDR3 reads TGCGCCAGCAGAAACGGGGCCTTCCGCGAATATGGCTACACCTTC. V and J are TRBV5-1 and TRBJ1-2; the D gene is possibly TRBD1 (5 bases). The ends were cut back, 5 bases at V and 5 bases at J, with 19 bases in the middle. This CDR3 is built from 15 residues. The germline gives CDR1 SGHRS, CDR2 YFSETQ. Combining the CDR3 with reference TRBV5-1 and TRBJ1-2 gives the whole variable domain KAGVTQTPRYLIKTRGQQVTLSCSPISGHRSVSWYQQTPGQGLQFLFEYFSETQRNKGNFPGRFSGRQFSNSRSEMNVSTLELGDSALYLCASRNGAFREYGYTFGSGTRLTVV.

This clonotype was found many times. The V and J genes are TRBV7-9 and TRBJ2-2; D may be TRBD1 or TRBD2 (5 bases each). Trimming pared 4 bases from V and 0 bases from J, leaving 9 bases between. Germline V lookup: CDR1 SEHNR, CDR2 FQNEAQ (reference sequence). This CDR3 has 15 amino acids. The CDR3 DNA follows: TGTGCCAGCAGCTCCTCGGGACCGAACACCGGGGAGCTGTTTTTT. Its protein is CASSSSGPNTGELFF.

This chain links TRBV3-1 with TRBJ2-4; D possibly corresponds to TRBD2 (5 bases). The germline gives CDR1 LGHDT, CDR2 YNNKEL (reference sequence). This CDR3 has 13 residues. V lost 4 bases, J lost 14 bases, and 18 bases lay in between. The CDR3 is CASSLGHAGLKYF. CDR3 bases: TGTGCCAGCAGCCTCGGCCATGCGGGCCTCAAGTACTTC.

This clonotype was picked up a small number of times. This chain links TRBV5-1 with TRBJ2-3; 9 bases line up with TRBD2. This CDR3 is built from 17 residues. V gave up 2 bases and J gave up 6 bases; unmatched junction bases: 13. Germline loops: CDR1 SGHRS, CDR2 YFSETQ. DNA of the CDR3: TGCGCCAGCAGCTTCCTAGCGGGGACCGCAACTATGGATACGCAGTATTTT. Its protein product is CASSFLAGTATMDTQYF.

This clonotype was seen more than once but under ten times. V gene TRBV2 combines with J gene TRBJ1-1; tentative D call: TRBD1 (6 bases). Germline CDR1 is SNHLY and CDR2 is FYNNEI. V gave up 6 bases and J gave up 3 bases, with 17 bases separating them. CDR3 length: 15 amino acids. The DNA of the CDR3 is TGTGCCAGCAGGATCCCAGGGGATGAATACACTGAAGCTTTCTTT. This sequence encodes CASRIPGDEYTEAFF.

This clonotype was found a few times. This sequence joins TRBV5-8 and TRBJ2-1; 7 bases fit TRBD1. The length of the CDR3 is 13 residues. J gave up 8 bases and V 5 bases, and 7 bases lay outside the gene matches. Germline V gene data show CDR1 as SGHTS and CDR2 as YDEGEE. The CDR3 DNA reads TGTGCCAGCAGACGACAGGGAAGCCATGAGCAGTTCTTC. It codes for CASRRQGSHEQFF.

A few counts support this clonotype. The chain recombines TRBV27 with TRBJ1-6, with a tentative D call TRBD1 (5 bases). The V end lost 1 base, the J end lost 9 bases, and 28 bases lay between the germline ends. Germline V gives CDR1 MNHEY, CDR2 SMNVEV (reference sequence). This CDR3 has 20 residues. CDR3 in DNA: TGTGCCAGCAGTTTATTTGGTGCGGAGGGGTTGGGCACCGGGCTTTCACCCCTCCACTTT. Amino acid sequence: CASSLFGAEGLGTGLSPLHF.

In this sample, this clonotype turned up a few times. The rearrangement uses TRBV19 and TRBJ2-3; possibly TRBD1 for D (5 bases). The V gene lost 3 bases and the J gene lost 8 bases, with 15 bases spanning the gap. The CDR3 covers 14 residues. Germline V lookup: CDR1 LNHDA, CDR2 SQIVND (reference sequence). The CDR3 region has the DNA TGTGCCAGTAGTATCAAGCCCCAGGGCGGTACGCAGTATTTT. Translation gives CASSIKPQGGTQYF.

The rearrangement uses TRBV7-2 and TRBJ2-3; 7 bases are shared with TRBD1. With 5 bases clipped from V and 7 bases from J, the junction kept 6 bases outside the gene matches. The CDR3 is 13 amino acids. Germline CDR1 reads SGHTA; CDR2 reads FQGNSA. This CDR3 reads CASSPRGIHTQYF. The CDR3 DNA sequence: TGTGCCAGCAGCCCCAGGGGGATCCATACGCAGTATTTT.

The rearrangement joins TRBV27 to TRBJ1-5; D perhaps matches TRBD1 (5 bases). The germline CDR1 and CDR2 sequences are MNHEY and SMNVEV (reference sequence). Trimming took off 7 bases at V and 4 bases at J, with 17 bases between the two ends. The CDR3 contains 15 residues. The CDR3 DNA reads TGTGCCAGCAATAGGCCCCAGGGATCGAATCAGCCCCAGCATTTT. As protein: CASNRPQGSNQPQHF.

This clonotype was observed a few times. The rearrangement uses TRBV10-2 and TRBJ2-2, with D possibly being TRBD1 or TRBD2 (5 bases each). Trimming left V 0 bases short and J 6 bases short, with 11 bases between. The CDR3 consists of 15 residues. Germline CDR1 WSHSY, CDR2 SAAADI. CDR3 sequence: CASSESTGRPGELFF. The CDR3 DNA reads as TGCGCCAGCAGTGAGTCGACGGGACGTCCCGGGGAGCTGTTTTTT.

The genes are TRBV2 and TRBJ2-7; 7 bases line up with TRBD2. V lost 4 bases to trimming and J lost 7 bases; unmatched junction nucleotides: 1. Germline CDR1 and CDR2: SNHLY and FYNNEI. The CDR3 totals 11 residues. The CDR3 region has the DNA TGTGCCAGCAGTGGGGGAGGGGAGCAGTACGTC. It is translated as CASSGGGEQYV.

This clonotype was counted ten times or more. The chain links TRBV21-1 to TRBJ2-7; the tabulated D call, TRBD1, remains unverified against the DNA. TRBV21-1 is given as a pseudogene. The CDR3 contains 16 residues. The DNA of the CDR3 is TGTGCCAGCAGCAAAGATCGGGAACGGATGACCTACGAGCAGTACGTC. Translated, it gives CASSKDRERMTYEQYV.

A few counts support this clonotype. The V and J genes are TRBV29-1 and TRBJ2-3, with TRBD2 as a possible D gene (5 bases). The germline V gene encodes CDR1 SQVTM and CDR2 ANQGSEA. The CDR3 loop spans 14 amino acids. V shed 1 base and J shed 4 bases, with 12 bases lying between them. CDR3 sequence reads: CSVEAVEGPDTQYF. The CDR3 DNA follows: TGCAGCGTTGAAGCTGTCGAGGGTCCAGATACGCAGTATTTT.

The CDR3 reads CASSSGFADTQYF. The DNA for the CDR3 is TGCGCCAGCAGCTCTGGGTTCGCAGATACGCAGTATTTT. The V call is TRBV5-1, the J call TRBJ2-3, with D unclear. CDR3 length: 13 residues. Trimming took off 3 bases at V and 4 bases at J, with 9 bases between the two ends. The V gene's germline CDR1 is SGHRS and CDR2 YFSETQ.

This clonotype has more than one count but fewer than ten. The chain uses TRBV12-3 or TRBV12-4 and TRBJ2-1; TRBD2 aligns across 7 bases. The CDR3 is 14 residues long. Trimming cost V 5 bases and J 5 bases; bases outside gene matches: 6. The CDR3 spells CASSPAGVHNEQFF. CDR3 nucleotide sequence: TGTGCCAGCAGTCCTGCGGGGGTTCACAATGAGCAGTTCTTC.

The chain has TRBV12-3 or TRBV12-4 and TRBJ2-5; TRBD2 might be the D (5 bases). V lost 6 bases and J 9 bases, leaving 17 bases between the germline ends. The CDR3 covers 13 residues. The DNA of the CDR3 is TGTGCCAGCAGAGATAGCGTTCTAGGGTCCCAGTACTTC. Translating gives CASRDSVLGSQYF.

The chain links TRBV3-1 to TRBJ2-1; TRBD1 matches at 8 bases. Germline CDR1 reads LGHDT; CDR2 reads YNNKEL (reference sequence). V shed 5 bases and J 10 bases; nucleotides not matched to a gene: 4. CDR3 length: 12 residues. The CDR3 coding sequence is TGTGCCAGCAGCTCAGGGGGCCGGGAGCAGTTCTTC. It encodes CASSSGGREQFF.

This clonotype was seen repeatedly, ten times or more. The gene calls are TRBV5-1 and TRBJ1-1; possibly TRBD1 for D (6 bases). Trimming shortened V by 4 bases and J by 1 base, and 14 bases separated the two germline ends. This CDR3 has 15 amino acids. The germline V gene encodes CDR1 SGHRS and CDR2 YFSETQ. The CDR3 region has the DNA TGCGCCAGCAGCGTGGGACATTTAGGGAACACTGAAGCTTTCTTT. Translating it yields CASSVGHLGNTEAFF.